This TCR beta chain derives from a study of T cell responses to AZD1222 COVID-19 vaccine. Study-wide results and caveats: Clonal diversity was possibly underestimated, and the donors were mostly white British, with more females. Spike-specific TCR repertoires showed rising breadth and depth after two AZD1222 doses. Targets within unmutated variant regions were reportedly found for nearly half of spike-specific TCRs.

Some second doses came at about 4 weeks and others at about 12 weeks; these were pooled. Details on this clone: Its antigen is as yet unknown.

The assay was immunoSEQ multiplex PCR, and TCRdb's table has in-frame clones only and misses some. The sample records some 180,000 clones, around 94% being singletons. Germline trimming cut 3 bases from V and 4 bases from J; bases unmatched to any gene: 7. Germline CDR1 is WSHSY and CDR2 is SAAADI. This CDR3 comprises 15 residues. This chain joins TRBV10-2 and TRBJ2-5, with 8 bases aligning to TRBD2. This receptor was identified in an adult who received the AZD1222 COVID-19 vaccine. The sequences come from peripheral blood, collected 28 days after the second AZD1222 dose. The CDR3 region is CASSDLGLAGETQYF. In DNA form, the CDR3 reads TGCGCCAGCAGTGACTTGGGCCTAGCGGGAGAGACCCAGTACTTC.